Reported below is one TCR beta chain. Its antigen is currently unknown. The sample is drawn from a study of graft-versus-host responses after intestinal transplantation. Profiled with immunoSEQ multiplex PCR; TCRdb holds only in-frame clones, not every one. The table lists 80,000 to 100,000 clones, 90% of them singletons. Germline loops: CDR1 SQVTM, CDR2 ANQGSEA. V was clipped by 4 bases and J by 7 bases, with 13 bases between them. The CDR3 extends over 12 amino acids. This chain connects TRBV29-1 to TRBJ1-2; a possible D gene is TRBD1 (5 bases). The sample consisted of unstimulated CD4+ T cells sorted from spleen or lymph node cells, taken before intestinal transplant. The origin of this receptor is a human donor who received an intestinal transplant. The CDR3 loop reads CSVVGWGGGYTF. DNA of the CDR3: TGCAGCGTTGTTGGATGGGGCGGTGGCTACACCTTC.